The clone carrying this TCR beta chain was observed at least ten times. The antigen is undetermined. TCRdb reanalysed the reads using MiXCR and keeps one entry per CDR3 protein. The data show some 300,000 distinct CDR3 sequences, with 9.6% seen just once and approximately 2.3% held by the top ten. These data are taken from a study of T cell repertoires in cytomegalovirus infection. In the study overall: It can be stated that public TCR beta signatures indicated CMV infection as well as a matching HLA type.

The CDR3 loop spans 14 amino acids. CDR1 is MDHEN, CDR2 SYDVKM, per germline. V was clipped by 6 bases and J by 4 bases, with 16 bases between them. General observations from the study: Clonotype analysis showed dominance of the ex vivo response by HLA-C-restricted CMV-specific TCR beta clonotypes. Cumulative public TCR beta family frequency identified carriers of CMV plus the relevant HLA.

The rearrangement uses TRBV28 and TRBJ2-7; tentative D call: TRBD2 (7 bases). The source of this sequence is a human donor in good health (CMV status not recorded). Some clones in this sample may be carry-over from other donors' samples. The sample was PBMCs. The CDR3: CASRERGGTYEQYV. DNA for the CDR3: TGTGCCAGCAGGGAGAGGGGGGGAACGTACGAGCAGTACGTC.